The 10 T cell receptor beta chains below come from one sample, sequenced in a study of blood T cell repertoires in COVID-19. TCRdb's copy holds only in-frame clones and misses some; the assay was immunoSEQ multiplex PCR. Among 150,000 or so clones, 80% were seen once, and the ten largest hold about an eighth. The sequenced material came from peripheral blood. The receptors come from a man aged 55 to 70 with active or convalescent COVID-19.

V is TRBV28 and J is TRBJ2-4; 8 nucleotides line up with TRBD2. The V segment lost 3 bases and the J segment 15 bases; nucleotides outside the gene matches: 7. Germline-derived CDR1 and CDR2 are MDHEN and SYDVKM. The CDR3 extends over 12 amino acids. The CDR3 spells CASSLPTGRGYF. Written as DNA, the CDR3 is TGTGCCAGCAGTTTGCCCACCGGGAGGGGGTACTTC. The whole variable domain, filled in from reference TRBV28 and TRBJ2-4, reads DVKVTQSSRYLVKRTGEKVFLECVQDMDHENMFWYRQDPGLGLRLIYFSYDVKMKEKGDIPEGYSVSREKKERFSLILESASTNQTSMYLCASSLPTGRGYFGAGTRLSVL.

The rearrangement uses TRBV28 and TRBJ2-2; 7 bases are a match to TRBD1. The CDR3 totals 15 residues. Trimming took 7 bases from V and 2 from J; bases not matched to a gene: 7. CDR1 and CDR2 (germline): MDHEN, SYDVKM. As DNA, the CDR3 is TGTGCCAGCACTTCAGGGACAGATAACACCGGGGAGCTGTTTTTT. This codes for CASTSGTDNTGELFF. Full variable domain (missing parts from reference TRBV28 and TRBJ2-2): DVKVTQSSRYLVKRTGEKVFLECVQDMDHENMFWYRQDPGLGLRLIYFSYDVKMKEKGDIPEGYSVSREKKERFSLILESASTNQTSMYLCASTSGTDNTGELFFGEGSRLTVL.

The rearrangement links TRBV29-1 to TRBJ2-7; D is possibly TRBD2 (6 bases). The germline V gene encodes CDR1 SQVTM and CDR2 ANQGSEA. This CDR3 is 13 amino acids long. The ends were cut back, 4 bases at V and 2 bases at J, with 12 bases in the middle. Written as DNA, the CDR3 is TGCAGCGTTGTGGGGAGGTTCACCTACGAGCAGTACTTC. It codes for CSVVGRFTYEQYF.

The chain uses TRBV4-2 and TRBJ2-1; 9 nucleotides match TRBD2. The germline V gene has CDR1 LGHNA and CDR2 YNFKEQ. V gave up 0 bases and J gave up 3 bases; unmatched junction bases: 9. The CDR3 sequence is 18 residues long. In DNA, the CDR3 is TGTGCCAGCAGCCAAGAACCCTCGGCTAGCGGGAACTACAATGAGCAGTTCTTC. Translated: CASSQEPSASGNYNEQFF.

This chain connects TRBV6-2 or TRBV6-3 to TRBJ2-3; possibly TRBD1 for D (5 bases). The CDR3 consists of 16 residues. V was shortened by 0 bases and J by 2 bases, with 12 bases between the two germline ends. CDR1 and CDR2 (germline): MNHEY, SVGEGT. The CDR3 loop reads CASSYSSRANTDTQYF. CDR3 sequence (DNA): TGTGCCAGCAGTTACTCGAGCAGGGCCAACACAGATACGCAGTATTTT.

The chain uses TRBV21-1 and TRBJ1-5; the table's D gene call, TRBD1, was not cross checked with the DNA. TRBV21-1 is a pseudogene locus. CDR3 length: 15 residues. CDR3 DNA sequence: TGTGCCAGCAGACAGCCTCCCAATAGCAATCAGCCCCAGCATTTT. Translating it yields CASRQPPNSNQPQHF.

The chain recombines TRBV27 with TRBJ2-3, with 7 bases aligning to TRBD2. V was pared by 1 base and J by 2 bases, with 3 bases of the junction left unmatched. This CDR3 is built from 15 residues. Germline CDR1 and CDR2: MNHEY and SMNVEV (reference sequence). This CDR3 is CASSLLLATTDTQYF. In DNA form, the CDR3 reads TGTGCCAGCAGTTTATTACTAGCGACCACAGATACGCAGTATTTT.

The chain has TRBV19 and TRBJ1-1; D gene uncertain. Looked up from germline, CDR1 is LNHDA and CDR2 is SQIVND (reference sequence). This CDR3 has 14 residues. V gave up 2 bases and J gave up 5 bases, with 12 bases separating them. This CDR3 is CASSISSGGTEAFF. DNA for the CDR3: TGTGCCAGTAGTATAAGCTCAGGTGGGACTGAAGCTTTCTTT.

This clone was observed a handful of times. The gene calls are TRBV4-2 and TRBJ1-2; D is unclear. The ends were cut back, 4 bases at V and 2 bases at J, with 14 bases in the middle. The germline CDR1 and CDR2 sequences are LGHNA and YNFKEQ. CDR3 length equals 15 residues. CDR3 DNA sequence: TGTGCCAGCAGCCCCGCGGAGGGAAAAAACTATGGCTACACCTTC. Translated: CASSPAEGKNYGYTF.

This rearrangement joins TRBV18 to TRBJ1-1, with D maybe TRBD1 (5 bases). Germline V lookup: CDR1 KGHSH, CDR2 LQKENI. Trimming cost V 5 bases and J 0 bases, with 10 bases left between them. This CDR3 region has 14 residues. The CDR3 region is CASSGAGMNTEAFF. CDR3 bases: TGTGCCAGCTCAGGGGCAGGCATGAACACTGAAGCTTTCTTT.